The sequence of this T cell receptor beta chain was determined in a study of cytomegalovirus exposure and HLA in healthy donors. Study-wide findings and caveats: Generally TCR sequences proved uncommon, though certain public TCRs appeared in numerous donors. Analysis was carried out at a later point, and it linked a missense DCLRE1C variant to TCR beta V- and J-gene trimming. Serostatus for CMV was the only available immune exposure information.

The table lists this clone with a count of one. Its target is unknown. CDR1 and CDR2 (germline): MDHEN, SYDVKM. V shed 6 bases, J shed 4 bases, and the junction held 8 bases outside the gene matches. The CDR3 runs 16 residues. Both 60 Vbeta primers and 13 Jbeta primers went into the PCR. Assay: immunoSEQ multiplex PCR; the TCRdb copy retains only in-frame clones and omits some. The data hold 80,000 to 100,000 clones, with around 75% observed a single time. The genes are TRBV28 and TRBJ1-5; TRBD1 agrees at 11 bases. This sequence was found in a man younger than 35 in good health and CMV-seropositive. Sequenced material: PBMCs. CDR3 bases: TGTGCCAGCAGACCCTCCGGGACAGGGGGAAATCAGCCCCAGCATTTT. It is translated as CASRPSGTGGNQPQHF.